This T cell receptor (beta chain) is drawn from a study of Ad26.COV2.S vaccination and SARS-CoV-2 variants (dated by TCRdb to about 2021). Turning to the overall study: Donors in the vaccine arm were drawn from COV1001, a multicentre, randomized, double-blind, placebo-controlled phase I-IIa trial testing Ad26.COV2.S in healthy adults. Participants in the trial were split at random into five groups of five each, receiving low-dose or high-dose Ad26.COV2.S once or twice, or else placebo on both occasions. A total of approximately 30 samples were included in the TCR-sequenced set, comprising roughly 20 Ad26.COV2.S vaccine recipients, 5 placebo recipients and 8 SARS-CoV-2 convalescent individuals. TCRbeta repertoire sequencing served as the tool for gauging how specific and how broad the SARS-CoV-2-reactive T cell receptors were following Ad26.COV2.S vaccination. Throughout the experiments and outcome assessment, investigators stayed blinded to trial group allocation. Ad26.COV2.S was given intramuscularly at 5x10^10 or 1x10^11 viral particles, as a single shot or as two shots 56 days apart. Beyond this particular receptor, the publication reports: Comparable non-spike TCR breadth was observed between vaccine and placebo recipients, consistent with only spike being contained in the vaccine. Compared with placebo recipients, Ad26.COV2.S recipients showed higher spike-specific TCR breadth (P = 0.0014). Substantial breadth of spike-specific CD8+ and CD4+ T cell responses was reported after vaccination. The study lacked the statistical power to compare responses across vaccine doses or regimens. The authors noted that the TCR breadth and depth analyses may have underestimated total T cell responses.

The sample's treatment or condition, from its label and the paper: some 20 received Ad26.COV2.S at low or high dose, single or two shots; roughly 5 received placebo; per-sample allocation not given. Repertoires of vaccine and placebo recipients were sequenced from samples taken on day 63 after the first injection. Between 29 July and 7 August 2020, Cohort 1b enrolled approximately 26 adults aged 18-55 years at one site in Boston, USA. Ad26.COV2.S was a replication-incompetent adenovirus type 26 vector that expressed a prefusion-stabilized SARS-CoV-2 spike protein derived from the original Wuhan strain. Measured from the cysteine to the phenylalanine, the CDR3 is 16 residues long. The CDR3 DNA has 48 bases and is translated from base 1. Clipping removes 4 bases from V and 3 bases from J, with 2 as the unmatched junction base count. CDR1 and CDR2, per the germline V gene, are SGDLS and YYNGEE. The immunoSEQ Assay was the method used to sequence TCRbeta CDR3 regions. After extraction, genomic DNA underwent amplification by bias-controlled multiplex PCR, followed by high-throughput sequencing. As for the authors' bioinformatics: To quantify the absolute abundance of every unique TCRbeta CDR3 region, sequences were collapsed and filtered. Usable DNA was measured by amplifying reference genes present in all nucleated cells, and TCRbeta template counts were normalized to that usable DNA to estimate T cell fraction. Repertoire TCRs were annotated as SARS-CoV-2-specific by exact matching of V gene, CDR3 amino acid sequence and J gene to a known reactive TCR set. The reference SARS-CoV-2 TCR set was obtained from MIRA and was filtered for enrichment in COVID-19-positive ImmuneCODE repertoires, whereby public or cross-reactive TCRs were removed. Based on the MIRA antigens, annotated TCRs were further analysed at the level of specific ORF or position within ORF. Breadth was defined as annotated unique rearrangements over total unique productive rearrangements; depth was the summed frequency of those rearrangements. Two-sided Wilcoxon rank-sum tests were used to compare TCR breadth between groups. Not all clones reach the TCRdb copy of this immuneACCESS table, which keeps in-frame sequences only. Checked studies attribute under half of the gap to unresolved V genes and leave the rest unexplained. The V and J calls and clone size are taken from that table; D and trimming were inferred from the DNA. The sample includes roughly 350,000 clones, with around nine tenths observed a single time. The ten largest clones represent more than 3% of the sample.

A note on this clone: The specificity of this receptor is unknown. Base qualities are missing; no much larger clone stands one base away.

The specimen comprised peripheral blood, sampled in a trial of Ad26.COV2.S vaccine versus placebo. The chain uses TRBV9 and TRBJ2-2; TRBD2 aligns with 14 central bases. The receptor's source is a person aged 18 to 59 who received the Ad26.COV2.S COVID-19 vaccine or a placebo. The DNA sequence reads TGTGCCAGCAGCAAGGGACTAGCGGGGGACACCGGGGAGCTGTTTTTT. Its product reads: CASSKGLAGDTGELFF.